The 9 T cell receptor beta chains given below trace back to one sample, sequenced in a study of shared clonotypes between healthy human individuals. Profiled with immunoSEQ multiplex PCR; TCRdb holds only in-frame clones, not every one. In the table there are 2 million to 2.5 million clones, around 93% of which are singletons. The sequencing input was naive CD4+ T cells from PBMCs. The subset was: CD45RA+ positively selected. Receptors originate from a man aged 18 to 30 in good health. Some clones in this sample may be carry-over from other donors' samples.

The sample holds a few counts of this clone. The V call is TRBV2, the J call TRBJ1-1; D ambiguous. This CDR3 comprises 11 residues. Germline CDR1 is SNHLY and CDR2 is FYNNEI. V was shortened by 7 bases and J by 11 bases, with 14 bases between the two germline ends. CDR3: CASTTTFVAFF. DNA of the CDR3: TGTGCCAGCACTACGACGTTTGTCGCTTTCTTT.

The chain couples TRBV11-2 to TRBJ2-2, with D tentatively TRBD2 (6 bases). Germline V gives CDR1 SGHAT, CDR2 FQNNGV. CDR3 length equals 15 residues. With 4 bases removed from V and 8 bases from J, the gap between germline ends came to 17 bases. Here the CDR3 reads CASSSPTGEKGELFF. The CDR3 bases are TGTGCCAGCAGCTCCCCTACGGGGGAGAAGGGGGAGCTGTTTTTT. The full variable domain, its missing parts supplied by reference TRBV11-2 and TRBJ2-2, is EAGVAQSPRYKIIEKRQSVAFWCNPISGHATLYWYQQILGQGPKLLIQFQNNGVVDDSQLPKDRFSAERLKGVDSTLKIQPAKLEDSAVYLCASSSPTGEKGELFFGEGSRLTVL.

A word on this clone: This same CDR3 is encoded by further DNA sequences in the sample. The gene calls are TRBV5-1 and TRBJ2-6; 7 positions match TRBD2. Germline V gene lookup returns CDR1 SGHRS and CDR2 YFSETQ. The CDR3 length is 15 residues. V dropped 2 bases and J dropped 1; count of bases not matched to a gene: 0. CDR3 in DNA: TGCGCCAGCAGCTTTAGCGGGTCTGGGGCCAACGTCCTGACTTTC. As protein: CASSFSGSGANVLTF.

The gene calls are TRBV11-3 and TRBJ2-7, with a possible D match to TRBD2 (5 bases). The CDR3 runs 19 residues. Trimming removed 3 bases from V and 0 bases from J, with 24 bases in between. Per germline, CDR1 SGHNT and CDR2 YENEEA. Here the CDR3 reads CASSLPLKVGGPASYEQYF. The CDR3 DNA follows: TGTGCCAGCAGCTTGCCCCTGAAGGTCGGAGGTCCTGCCTCCTACGAGCAGTACTTC. Supplemented by reference TRBV11-3 and TRBJ2-7, the full variable domain reads EAGVVQSPRYKIIEKKQPVAFWCNPISGHNTLYWYLQNLGQGPELLIRYENEEAVDDSQLPKDRFSAERLKGVDSTLKIQPAELGDSAVYLCASSLPLKVGGPASYEQYFGPGTRLTVT.

The V and J genes are TRBV5-1 and TRBJ2-2; D is undetermined. V gave up 0 bases and J gave up 4 bases, with 10 bases separating them. Per germline, CDR1 SGHRS and CDR2 YFSETQ. CDR3 size: 15 residues. As DNA, the CDR3 is TGCGCCAGCAGCTTGGTCACTTGGGGCACCGGGGAGCTGTTTTTT. This codes for CASSLVTWGTGELFF.

This clone was observed a few times. V is TRBV6-1 and J is TRBJ1-1; no definite D call. This CDR3 region has 12 residues. V lost 3 bases to trimming and J lost 2 bases, with 4 bases between them. The germline CDR1 and CDR2 sequences are MNHNS and SASEGT. The CDR3 region has the DNA TGTGCCAGCAGTGACAGCAACACTGAAGCTTTCTTT. Translated: CASSDSNTEAFF.

The rearrangement joins TRBV5-4 to TRBJ1-1, with TRBD1 identical over 10 bases. Germline V CDR1 and CDR2: SGHNT, YYREEE (reference sequence). This CDR3 has 14 amino acids. The junction had 2 bases not matched to a gene; V was cut back by 3 bases and J by 3 bases. The CDR3 bases are TGTGCCAGCAGCTGGACAGGGGGGGACACTGAAGCTTTCTTT. Translation: CASSWTGGDTEAFF.

The chain recombines TRBV5-5 with TRBJ2-2; D gene uncertain. In germline, CDR1 is SGHKS, CDR2 YYEKEE (reference sequence). V was trimmed by 0 bases and J by 4 bases, leaving 10 bases between them. The length of the CDR3 is 15 residues. CDR3 DNA sequence: TGTGCCAGCAGCTTGGATGCCGGTCCCACCGGGGAGCTGTTTTTT. Translating gives CASSLDAGPTGELFF.

The chain's CDR3 is CASRRTGRNQPQHF. In DNA, the CDR3 is TGTGCCAGCAGGCGAACAGGGAGGAATCAGCCCCAGCATTTT. The rearrangement uses TRBV6-1 and TRBJ1-5; a possible D gene is TRBD1 (6 bases). The germline CDR1 and CDR2 sequences are MNHNS and SASEGT. V gave up 6 bases and J gave up 4 bases, with 13 bases separating them. The CDR3 runs to 14 residues.